Listed below are T cell receptor beta chains from one sample, sequenced in a study of blood T cell repertoires in COVID-19. Sequencing used immunoSEQ multiplex PCR; TCRdb keeps in-frame clones, though not all of them. The repertoire holds approximately 250,000 clones, with more than 85% as singletons. Sequencing was performed on PBMCs or T cells enriched from blood (not recorded which). These TCRs come from a woman in her twenties or thirties who had recovered from COVID-19. Each CDR3 is given without its conserved first and last residue. Where a row states a size, it is once, few, many or the class of an expanded clone; other rows omit it.

TRBJ1-2,TRBV3-1/TRBV3-2,.,ASSPNRGYGYT
TRBJ2-5,TRBV7-8,.,ASSFRFSGSGTQY
TRBJ1-3,TRBV4-1,.,ASSPDRADGNTIY
TRBJ1-1,TRBV30,once,AWSVTPAGTEAF
TRBJ1-1,TRBV6-4,.,ASSEVGQELAGGNTEAF
TRBJ1-2,TRBV11-2,.,ASSQGFQGTEYGYT
TRBJ1-2,TRBV7-9,.,ASTHNLGGTYT
TRBJ1-2,TRBV28,once,ASIPGDSPYGYT
TRBJ2-1,TRBV18,.,ASSPFGGYNEQF
TRBJ1-5,TRBV28,.,ASSPGQGTANQPQH
TRBJ2-3,TRBV28,.,ASSSAGRTNTQY
TRBJ2-2,TRBV5-6,.,ASSLVAGGTGELF
TRBJ1-3,TRBV27,.,ASSFLAGNTIY
TRBJ1-6,TRBV27,.,ASSWTGDNSPLH
TRBJ1-2,TRBV7-2,.,ASSLDQGASYT
TRBJ2-2,TRBV28,few,ASVGAGELF
TRBJ1-5,TRBV10-1,once,ASMARGGNQPQH
TRBJ2-7,TRBV7-6,.,ASSLEAGASGEQY
TRBJ2-7,TRBV27,.,ASSSPGFGQY
TRBJ1-1,TRBV9,.,ASSERGGLGTEAF
TRBJ2-7,TRBV30,.,AWSPLAGPPYEQY
TRBJ2-3,TRBV11-3,.,ASSLGQGSTDTQY
TRBJ2-7,TRBV7-2,.,ASSPAGWEQY
TRBJ1-2,TRBV5-4,.,ASSLVGRGMRGYT
TRBJ2-5,TRBV28,.,ASSKGRGARTETQY
TRBJ2-7,TRBV5-4,.,ASSPELAFAYEQY
TRBJ1-2,TRBV10-3,.,AISEEGRIESYGYT
TRBJ1-2,TRBV3-1/TRBV3-2,.,ASSPTLEGSYT
TRBJ1-2,TRBV11-2,.,ASSSEGQGGGYT
TRBJ2-7,TRBV28,.,ASSLLERRSSYEQY
TRBJ1-2,TRBV27,few,ASSLPGQHLYT
TRBJ2-3,TRBV4-3,.,ASSQDPSGGGGTQY
TRBJ2-1,TRBV10-3,.,AISESLGLLYNEQF
TRBJ1-1,TRBV3-1/TRBV3-2,.,ASSQGQPGDTEAF
TRBJ2-2,TRBV7-3,.,ASSLGVPTGELF
TRBJ2-1,TRBV6-9,.,ASSYQYNEQF
TRBJ2-1,TRBV7-3,.,ASSSGTTYNEQF
TRBJ1-1,TRBV30,.,ACQGVSSTEAF
TRBJ2-7,TRBV20-1,.,SASHRKRNSYEQY